One sample yielded the 25 T cell receptor beta chains listed below, sequenced in a study of cytomegalovirus exposure and HLA in healthy donors (TCRdb year 2017). Libraries were made using the immunoSEQ multiplex PCR assay. The multiplex PCR relied on a mix of 60 forward primers for TCR Vbeta segments and 13 reverse primers for TCR Jbeta segments. TCRdb obtained this table from immuneACCESS and retained in-frame rearrangements with V and J assigned. These tables miss some clones; where compared with another copy, unresolved V genes account for less than half of the shortfall, and the remainder is unexplained. Within this sample are around 87,000 clones, with approximately 83% of them counted one time only. The top ten clones comprise around 2.9% of the sample. The sequenced sample consisted of PBMCs. Receptor source: a man aged 35-49 years in good health and CMV-seronegative.

The chain employs TRBV28 and TRBJ1-1; D is uncertain. Trimming shortened V by 5 bases and J by 0 bases, and 22 bases separated the two germline ends. The CDR3 has 18 amino acids. Germline V gives CDR1 MDHEN, CDR2 SYDVKM. This CDR3 is CASSPPGSSRALNTEAFF. Here the CDR3 DNA reads TGTGCCAGCAGTCCACCGGGATCTTCGCGGGCGCTGAACACTGAAGCTTTCTTT.

The chain combines TRBV28 with TRBJ1-5, with D possibly being TRBD1 (5 bases). The CDR3 is 17 residues long. With 8 bases removed from V and 3 bases from J, the gap between germline ends came to 23 bases. Germline values: CDR1 MDHEN, CDR2 SYDVKM. CDR3 loop: CASGVWEGLVNNQPQHF. CDR3 bases: TGTGCCAGCGGTGTGTGGGAGGGGCTCGTGAACAATCAGCCCCAGCATTTT.

The rearrangement links TRBV7-9 to TRBJ1-2, with 8 positions matching TRBD1. Germline V gives CDR1 SEHNR, CDR2 FQNEAQ (reference sequence). The CDR3 sequence is 14 residues long. V lost 5 bases and J lost 3; bases outside the gene matches: 5. CDR3 coding DNA: TGTGCCAGCAGCGAACGGACAGGGTACTATGGCTACACCTTC. Protein: CASSERTGYYGYTF.

CDR3 sequence: CASSIGGRQSYTEAFF. CDR3 nucleotide sequence: TGTGCCAGTAGTATAGGGGGAAGACAGTCATACACTGAAGCTTTCTTT. The chain recombines TRBV19 with TRBJ1-1; a possible D gene is TRBD1 (5 bases). CDR1 is LNHDA, CDR2 SQIVND, per germline (reference sequence). V was cut by 1 base and J by 3 bases, with 15 bases left in between. This CDR3 is 16 amino acids long.

There are a few counts of this clone. The chain recombines TRBV7-9 with TRBJ2-7; D is undetermined. Germline loops: CDR1 SEHNR, CDR2 FQNEAQ (reference sequence). The CDR3 runs 14 residues. Trimming removed 6 bases from V and 2 bases from J, with 14 bases in between. The CDR3 DNA reads TGTGCCAGCAGTTACCGAGAGGCCACCTACGAGCAGTACTTC. It codes for CASSYREATYEQYF. The full variable domain, with the rest looked up from reference TRBV7-9 and TRBJ2-7, is DTGVSQNPRHKITKRGQNVTFRCDPISEHNRLYWYRQTLGQGPEFLTYFQNEAQLEKSRLLSDRFSAERPKGSFSTLEIQRTEQGDSAMYLCASSYREATYEQYFGPGTRLTVT.

The sample holds a few counts of this clone. The chain carries TRBV6-1 and TRBJ1-5; D unclear. Germline assignment: CDR1 MNHNS and CDR2 SASEGT. CDR3 length equals 14 residues. V was cut by 6 bases and J by 7 bases, with 16 bases left in between. This CDR3 is CASRLGALAQPQHF. CDR3 DNA sequence: TGTGCCAGCAGACTGGGCGCATTGGCGCAGCCCCAGCATTTT.

This clone was detected only a few times. The chain carries TRBV11-2 and TRBJ1-2, with a weak D call TRBD1 (6 bases). CDR1 is SGHAT, CDR2 FQNNGV, per germline. There are 16 residues in the CDR3. Trimming removed 5 bases from V and 5 bases from J, with 21 bases in between. The CDR3 DNA sequence: TGTGCCAGCAGCCCAGCCATCACAGGGAGCGCTTATGGCTACACCTTC. Translated, it gives CASSPAITGSAYGYTF.

As concerns this clone: At one of its ends the junction is not consistent with the germline gene, which may arise from a read error. Within the sample, other DNA sequences also encode this same CDR3. As DNA, the CDR3 is TGTGCTAGCAGCTTGGAGGGGGCTTACAATGAGCAGTTCTTC. This gives the protein CASSLEGAYNEQFF. The V gene is TRBV7-9, the J gene TRBJ2-1, with a weak D call TRBD1 (7 bases). CDR1 SEHNR and CDR2 FQNEAQ come from the germline V gene (reference sequence). This CDR3 has 14 amino acids.

The genes are TRBV6-5 and TRBJ2-6, with no clear D. The CDR3 is made up of 14 amino acids. Looked up from germline, CDR1 is MNHEY and CDR2 is SVGAGI. V lost 1 base to trimming and J lost 2 bases, with 3 bases between them. CDR3 in amino acids: CASSYWPGANVLTF. The CDR3 coding sequence is TGTGCCAGCAGTTACTGGCCTGGGGCCAACGTCCTGACTTTC.

This clone is classed as medium-sized. V is TRBV6-1 and J is TRBJ1-4; 10 bases are shared with TRBD1. In germline, CDR1 is MNHNS, CDR2 SASEGT. With 1 base clipped from V and 7 bases from J, the junction kept 0 bases outside the gene matches. The CDR3 has 14 amino acids. CDR3 region: CASSEGQGAEKLFF. In DNA, the CDR3 is TGTGCCAGCAGTGAAGGACAGGGGGCTGAAAAACTGTTTTTT.

This clone was observed a handful of times. V usage is TRBV11-2 and J usage is TRBJ2-3; D possibly corresponds to TRBD1 (6 bases). V shed 5 bases and J shed 4 bases, with 10 bases lying between them. The CDR3 has 13 residues. CDR1 and CDR2 from the germline V gene are SGHAT and FQNNGV. This chain's CDR3 is CASSVQGADTQYF. Written as DNA, the CDR3 is TGTGCCAGCAGCGTACAGGGCGCAGATACGCAGTATTTT.

A remark on this clone: This sample also contains other DNA sequences that code for the same CDR3. The chain couples TRBV30 to TRBJ2-5, with D possibly TRBD2 on 5 matching bases. There are 13 residues in the CDR3. V was cut by 0 bases and J by 5 bases, with 10 bases left in between. Germline V lookup: CDR1 GTSNPN, CDR2 SVGIG (reference sequence). The CDR3 DNA follows: TGTGCCTGGAGTGTACGGGGTGGGGAGACCCAGTACTTC. It translates to CAWSVRGGETQYF.

The chain couples TRBV6-6 to TRBJ1-1, with D perhaps TRBD1 (5 bases). This CDR3 is built from 13 residues. The V end was cut by 0 bases, the J end by 11 bases, with 13 bases between. Germline V gene data show CDR1 as MNHNY and CDR2 as SVGAGI (reference sequence). CDR3 sequence: CASSYSREGPAFF. CDR3 DNA: TGTGCCAGCAGTTACTCCCGGGAGGGACCTGCTTTCTTT.

The chain has TRBV5-1 and TRBJ2-3, with D perhaps TRBD1 (6 bases). CDR3 size: 16 residues. CDR1 SGHRS and CDR2 YFSETQ come from the germline V gene. Between the trimmed V and J ends, which lost 1 base and 0 bases, there was a span of 12 bases. CDR3 loop: CASSLTGLSSTDTQYF. The CDR3 DNA follows: TGCGCCAGCAGCTTGACAGGGCTTTCTAGCACAGATACGCAGTATTTT. The full variable domain, its missing parts supplied by reference TRBV5-1 and TRBJ2-3, is KAGVTQTPRYLIKTRGQQVTLSCSPISGHRSVSWYQQTPGQGLQFLFEYFSETQRNKGNFPGRFSGRQFSNSRSEMNVSTLELGDSALYLCASSLTGLSSTDTQYFGPGTRLTVL.

The chain couples TRBV7-3 to TRBJ2-1, with D uncertain. CDR3 length: 14 amino acids. Trimming stripped 4 bases from V and 5 bases from J, with 12 bases between. Germline V gene sequence: CDR1 SGHTA, CDR2 FQGTGA. Here the CDR3 reads CASSSTLFDNEQFF. Here the CDR3 DNA reads TGTGCCAGCAGCTCTACTCTGTTCGACAATGAGCAGTTCTTC. Drawing the rest from reference TRBV7-3 and TRBJ2-1, the complete variable domain is GAGVSQTPSNKVTEKGKYVELRCDPISGHTALYWYRQSLGQGPEFLIYFQGTGAADDSGLPNDRFFAVRPEGSVSTLKIQRTERGDSAVYLCASSSTLFDNEQFFGPGTRLTVL.

The rearrangement links TRBV4-1 to TRBJ2-3; 7 bases align to TRBD2. The ends lost 0 bases at V and 3 bases at J; junction bases unmatched: 3. Germline CDR1 MGHRA, CDR2 YSYEKL. The CDR3 extends over 15 amino acids. This CDR3 is CASSQDTGLTDTQYF. In DNA form, the CDR3 reads TGCGCCAGCAGCCAAGACACGGGACTAACAGATACGCAGTATTTT.

V gene TRBV19 combines with J gene TRBJ1-2; 8 bases line up with TRBD1. This CDR3 comprises 14 residues. J lost 7 bases, V lost 1 base, and 5 bases had no gene match. Germline CDR1 LNHDA, CDR2 SQIVND (reference sequence). The CDR3 DNA is TGTGCCAGTAGTATAGGACAGGGGCCGAGTGGCTACACCTTC. It is translated as CASSIGQGPSGYTF. Based on the CDR3 plus reference TRBV19 and TRBJ1-2, the full variable domain is DGGITQSPKYLFRKEGQNVTLSCEQNLNHDAMYWYRQDPGQGLRLIYYSQIVNDFQKGDIAEGYSVSREKKESFPLTVTSAQKNPTAFYLCASSIGQGPSGYTFGSGTRLTVV.

The J gene is TRBJ1-4, the V gene TRBV27; weak D call: TRBD1 (6 bases). This CDR3 has 15 amino acids. From germline, CDR1 is MNHEY and CDR2 SMNVEV (reference sequence). V was pared by 6 bases and J by 3 bases, with 14 bases between. CDR3 nucleotide sequence: TGTGCCAGCAGGGGAAGGGGGAGCCCTAATGAAAAACTGTTTTTT. It encodes CASRGRGSPNEKLFF.

The chain is built from TRBV6-5 and TRBJ2-7; D is perhaps TRBD2 (5 bases). The CDR3 consists of 14 residues. Trimming took 2 bases from V and 1 from J, leaving 9 bases between them. Germline V lookup: CDR1 MNHEY, CDR2 SVGAGI. CDR3 region: CASSYGLKSYEQYF. Here the CDR3 DNA reads TGTGCCAGCAGTTACGGACTGAAGTCCTACGAGCAGTACTTC.

This chain uses TRBV14 with TRBJ1-2, with 8 nucleotides matching TRBD1. Trimming at V came to 4 bases and at J to 8 bases, leaving 9 bases not matched to a gene. In germline, CDR1 is SGHDN, CDR2 FVKESK. The CDR3 is 14 amino acids. CDR3 protein: CASSPTTGAGGYTF. In DNA, the CDR3 is TGTGCCAGCAGCCCAACGACAGGGGCAGGGGGCTACACCTTC. Full variable domain (rest looked up from reference TRBV14 and TRBJ1-2): EAGVTQFPSHSVIEKGQTVTLRCDPISGHDNLYWYRRVMGKEIKFLLHFVKESKQDESGMPNNRFLAERTGGTYSTLKVQPAELEDSGVYFCASSPTTGAGGYTFGSGTRLTVV.

The chain carries TRBV5-6 and TRBJ1-2; 7 positions agree with TRBD1. The germline gives CDR1 SGHDT, CDR2 YYEEEE. After removal of 4 bases from V and 3 bases from J, the junction contained 3 bases not matched to a gene. The CDR3 has 13 amino acids. The CDR3 is CASSTGTDYGYTF. The CDR3 DNA reads TGTGCCAGCAGCACTGGGACAGACTATGGCTACACCTTC.

The chain carries TRBV9 and TRBJ1-1; TRBD1 agrees at 12 bases. The junction had 4 bases not matched to a gene; V was cut back by 1 base and J by 0 bases. Germline V CDR1 and CDR2: SGDLS, YYNGEE. The CDR3 extends over 17 amino acids. CDR3 DNA sequence: TGTGCCAGCAGCGTACAAGGGACAGGGGGCATGAACACTGAAGCTTTCTTT. Translation: CASSVQGTGGMNTEAFF.

The gene calls are TRBV28 and TRBJ2-7; TRBD2 matches at 9 bases. Germline CDR1 MDHEN, CDR2 SYDVKM. The length of the CDR3 is 16 residues. Trimming cost V 5 bases and J 9 bases; bases outside gene matches: 17. The CDR3 protein is CASSPPVEGSGGVQYF. The CDR3 DNA sequence: TGTGCCAGCAGTCCCCCGGTGGAAGGTAGCGGGGGTGTGCAGTACTTC.

The chain couples TRBV30 to TRBJ2-7; 7 nucleotides agree with TRBD1. After removal of 7 bases from V and 3 bases from J, the junction contained 15 bases not matched to a gene. The CDR3 sequence is 15 residues long. CDR1 is GTSNPN and CDR2 is SVGIG in the germline V gene (reference sequence). The chain's CDR3 is CASSLLDRANYEQYF. The CDR3 DNA is TGTGCCTCCTCTCTACTCGACAGGGCAAACTACGAGCAGTACTTC.

The CDR3 nucleotides are TGCGCCAGCAGCCAAGAGGCAGCGGGGAGTTTCCAAGAGACCCAGTACTTC. As protein: CASSQEAAGSFQETQYF. This chain connects TRBV4-1 to TRBJ2-5, with 7 bases aligning to TRBD2. Trimming cost V 0 bases and J 1 base; bases outside gene matches: 8. The CDR3 loop spans 17 amino acids. The germline CDR1 and CDR2 sequences are MGHRA and YSYEKL.